A selection of T cell receptor beta chains follows, all from one sample in a study of cytomegalovirus exposure and HLA in healthy donors. Sequencing was performed with immunoSEQ multiplex PCR; in TCRdb, only in-frame clones are kept and a portion is missing. There are approximately 140,000 clones in the sample; more than 65% occur only once, and around 6.5% lies in the top ten. The sample taken for sequencing was PBMCs. The origin of the receptors is a man between 50 and 59 years old in good health and CMV-seropositive. Both conserved end residues are part of each CDR3. Fields, in order: clone size, D gene, J gene, V gene, CDR3 DNA, CDR3 protein. D genes are given only for firm matches. Clone size is given for some rows only: seen once, a few or many times, or a class if the clone is expanded.

>NA|TRBD2|TRBJ2-3|TRBV5-1
TGCGCCAGCAGCCCGGGGGGGGGCTCAGATACGCAGTATTTT
CASSPGGGSDTQYF
>NA|NA|TRBJ1-1|TRBV27
TGTGCCAGCAGTTTATACCCAGGGTCCAGGACTGAAGCTTTCTTT
CASSLYPGSRTEAFF
>NA|TRBD1|TRBJ2-1|TRBV2
TGTGCCAGCATTCGGGACAGGGGCAATGAGCAGTTCTTC
CASIRDRGNEQFF
>NA|TRBD1|TRBJ2-1|TRBV5-1
TGCGCCAGCACACCATCAGGGACAGCCGATTACAATGAGCAGTTCTTC
CASTPSGTADYNEQFF
>NA|NA|TRBJ1-1|TRBV4-1
TGCGCCAGCAGCTACCCGGGGGGCACTGAAGCTTTCTTT
CASSYPGGTEAFF
>NA|TRBD1|TRBJ2-7|TRBV5-1
TGCGCCAGCAGTTGGACAGGGGCGAACGAGCAGTACTTC
CASSWTGANEQYF
>few|NA|TRBJ2-1|TRBV25-1
TGTGCCAGCAGTGTCAGGGTGGGGAATGAGCAGTTCTTC
CASSVRVGNEQFF
>NA|NA|TRBJ1-5|TRBV7-9
TGTTCCAGCAGCTTAGATGGGGGACTGCCCCAGCATTTT
CSSSLDGGLPQHF
>once|TRBD1|TRBJ1-1|TRBV7-2
TGTGCCAGCAGCTTAGCGTCAGGACAGGGATCGCGCACTGAAGCTTTCTTT
CASSLASGQGSRTEAFF
>NA|TRBD1|TRBJ1-5|TRBV2
TGTGCCAGCAGAGTGACAGGGACAAGTCAGCCCCAGCATTTT
CASRVTGTSQPQHF
>NA|TRBD2|TRBJ2-1|TRBV7-2
TGTGCCAGCAGCCGCGGGACTAGCGTGTCCTACAATGAGCAGTTCTTC
CASSRGTSVSYNEQFF
>few|TRBD2|TRBJ2-5|TRBV5-1
TGCGCCAGCAGCACGCAACCGGGACTAGCGGGAGAAAAGACCCAGTACTTC
CASSTQPGLAGEKTQYF
>NA|TRBD2|TRBJ2-3|TRBV6-5
TGTGCCAGCAGCCGAGGACTAGCGGGAGGAGATACGCAGTATTTT
CASSRGLAGGDTQYF
>NA|NA|TRBJ2-1|TRBV5-1
TGCGCCAGCAGCTTGGGCGACACGTACAATGAGCAGTTCTTC
CASSLGDTYNEQFF
>NA|NA|TRBJ1-4|TRBV15
TGTGCCACCAGCAGAGAGGGAGGGAGTCGGCTGTTTTTT
CATSREGGSRLFF
>NA|NA|TRBJ1-1|TRBV10-3
TGTGCCATCAGTGAGTCTATTTGGACAGCCTCTGAAGCTTTCTTT
CAISESIWTASEAFF
>NA|NA|TRBJ1-1|TRBV19
TGTGCCAGTAGTATAGGACAGGAGAACACTGAAGCTTTCTTT
CASSIGQENTEAFF
>NA|TRBD1|TRBJ2-7|TRBV7-6
TGTGCCAGCAGCTCTTCGACAGGGGCCGAGCAGTACTTC
CASSSSTGAEQYF
>NA|NA|TRBJ1-1|TRBV10-3
TGTGCCATCAGTGAGTTCGGGGGGGCCAACACTGAAGCTTTCTTT
CAISEFGGANTEAFF
>few|NA|TRBJ2-1|TRBV5-1
TGCGCCAGCAGCAGGGACTTCAATGGAGGTGAGCAGTTCTTC
CASSRDFNGGEQFF
>NA|NA|TRBJ2-1|TRBV15
TGTGCCACCAGCAGAGATCTGTCTCCGGATGAGCAGTTCTTC
CATSRDLSPDEQFF
>NA|NA|TRBJ1-2|TRBV7-9
TGTGCCAGCAGCCTACCGACGGCGGGGGACTATGGCTACACCTTC
CASSLPTAGDYGYTF
>NA|TRBD1|TRBJ1-1|TRBV25-1
TGTGCCAGCAGTGAGGACCTGGGACAGGGCCAAGCTGAAGCTTTCTTT
CASSEDLGQGQAEAFF
>NA|TRBD1|TRBJ2-7|TRBV5-1
TGCGCCAGCAGTTCCGGGACAGGGATTGCCTACGAGCAGTACTTC
CASSSGTGIAYEQYF
>NA|NA|TRBJ1-1|TRBV7-9
TGTTCCAGCAGCTTAGCTCCAGGGAACACTGAAGCTTTCTTT
CSSSLAPGNTEAFF
>few|NA|TRBJ2-3|TRBV7-9
TGTTCCAGCAGCTTAGCTATGGTAGCTGGCACAGATACGCAGTATTTT
CSSSLAMVAGTDTQYF
>NA|NA|TRBJ2-2|TRBV7-2
TGTGCCAGCAGCTCAGGGCCGGACCTATATTCCGGGGAGCTGTTTTTT
CASSSGPDLYSGELFF
>NA|TRBD2|TRBJ2-1|TRBV19
TGTGCCAGTAGCCTCGAGGGGCTAGCGGTCCTCAGCTCCTACAATGAGCAGTTCTTC
CASSLEGLAVLSSYNEQFF
>NA|NA|TRBJ2-2|TRBV13
TGTGCCAGCAGCCTACAGGGGAACACCGGGGAGCTGTTTTTT
CASSLQGNTGELFF
>NA|TRBD2|TRBJ2-1|TRBV5-1
TGCGCCAGCAGCAAAGGACTAGCGGGGGACAATGAGCAGTTCTTC
CASSKGLAGDNEQFF
>once|TRBD1|TRBJ1-2|TRBV6-5
TGTGCCAGCAGTTACTACCGGACAGGGCGAGATGGCTACACCTTC
CASSYYRTGRDGYTF
>NA|NA|TRBJ1-1|TRBV5-1
TGCGCCAGCAGCTTGGGAGTTAACACTGAAGCTTTCTTT
CASSLGVNTEAFF
>NA|NA|TRBJ1-2|TRBV11-2
TGTGCCAGCAGCCAGTATCAGGGGTATGGCTACACCTTC
CASSQYQGYGYTF
>NA|TRBD1|TRBJ2-7|TRBV4-1
TGCGCCAGCAGCCTTACGGGACAGGGGGTCTACGAGCAGTACTTC
CASSLTGQGVYEQYF
>NA|TRBD1|TRBJ2-2|TRBV5-1
TGCGCCAGCAGCTCGGGACAGTTTACCGGGGAGCTGTTTTTT
CASSSGQFTGELFF
>NA|TRBD1|TRBJ1-1|TRBV6-1
TGTGCCAGCAGTGAAAGGACAGGCTTGTTATCTAAGACTGAAGCTTTCTTT
CASSERTGLLSKTEAFF
>NA|TRBD1|TRBJ2-7|TRBV30
TGTGCCGGGGGACAGGGCTACGAGCAGTACTTC
CAGGQGYEQYF
>NA|TRBD1|TRBJ2-1|TRBV5-1
TGCGCCAGCAGCCCGGGGACAGGGGTGAATGAGCAGTTCTTC
CASSPGTGVNEQFF
>NA|NA|TRBJ2-7|TRBV5-1
TGCGCCAGCAGCCACTTACCGGGGATTACGTGGGAGCAGTACTTC
CASSHLPGITWEQYF
>NA|TRBD1|TRBJ2-2|TRBV27
TGTGCCAGCAGTTCACAGGGGGCAGGGTTGGGGGAGCTGTTTTTT
CASSSQGAGLGELFF
>once|NA|TRBJ1-1|TRBV2
TGTGCCAGCACAGGGATGAACACTGAAGCTTTCTTT
CASTGMNTEAFF
>NA|TRBD2|TRBJ2-2|TRBV25-1
TGTGCCAGCAGTGAATGGGGGACTAGCGGGAGTTCGGCCGGGGAGCTGTTTTTT
CASSEWGTSGSSAGELFF
>NA|NA|TRBJ1-2|TRBV5-6
TGTGCCAGCAGCTTGGTGGCAGTTTATGGCTACACCTTC
CASSLVAVYGYTF
>NA|TRBD1|TRBJ2-3|TRBV4-2
TGTGCCAGCAGCCGTCAGGCAACAGGGGGCGATAGGACAGATACGCAGTATTTT
CASSRQATGGDRTDTQYF
>NA|NA|TRBJ1-5|TRBV30
TGTGCCTGGAATGTACGGCGGGATCAGCCCCAGCATTTT
CAWNVRRDQPQHF
>NA|TRBD1|TRBJ2-3|TRBV19
TGTGCCAGTTCCCGACAGGGGGTGGCAGATACGCAGTATTTT
CASSRQGVADTQYF
>NA|TRBD2|TRBJ2-7|TRBV5-4
TGTGCCAGCAGGTCCGGGAGCGGGAGCCTATACGAGCAGTACTTC
CASRSGSGSLYEQYF
>NA|NA|TRBJ1-4|TRBV2
TGTGCCAGCAGTTTGGGCGGGCCTCCTAATGAAAAACTGTTTTTT
CASSLGGPPNEKLFF
>NA|TRBD2|TRBJ2-1|TRBV6-5
TGTGCCAGCAGTCCACCGGGACTAGCGGCTAATGAGCAGTTCTTC
CASSPPGLAANEQFF
>NA|TRBD1|TRBJ1-4|TRBV18
TGTGCCAGCTCACCAAGGACAGGGGGGCATGAAAAACTGTTTTTT
CASSPRTGGHEKLFF
>once|NA|TRBJ2-5|TRBV5-6
TGTGCCAGCAGCTTGGCCGTAGAAGAGACCCAGTACTTC
CASSLAVEETQYF